A selection of T cell receptor beta chains follows, all from one sample in a study of Ad26.COV2.S vaccination and SARS-CoV-2 variants. TCRdb's copy holds only in-frame clones and misses some; the assay was immunoSEQ multiplex PCR. The table has about 97,000 clones, about 78% seen once; the top ten hold roughly 17%. The sequencing here drew on peripheral blood, taken after recovery from COVID-19. The receptors stem from a human donor who had recovered from COVID-19. CDR3s include the opening cysteine and the closing phenylalanine or tryptophan. Some rows mark clone size as missing; the rest say once, few, many or name a class of expanded clone.

TRBV7-9	-	CASSLGSSTDTQYF
TRBV28	-	CAIQESSSGYEQYF
TRBV18	-	CASSPSMGGGNQPQHF
TRBV5-1	-	CASSLAPPSGGDLWNEQFF
TRBV7-2	-	CASSPLYGGVGANVLTF
TRBV3-1/TRBV3-2	-	CASSPRGLSADTQYF
TRBV28	-	CASSLRFYEQYF
TRBV4-2	-	CASSQDSVSPGELFF
TRBV12-3/TRBV12-4	-	CASRSDRGIGYTF
TRBV11-2	once	CASSRNVQGGYGYTF
TRBV3-1/TRBV3-2	-	CASSLSGSRNYGYTF
TRBV3-1/TRBV3-2	-	CASSQGRNTGELFF
TRBV18	-	CASSPLIAGSREQYF
TRBV5-4	-	CASSPDSLYNEQFF
TRBV3-1/TRBV3-2	few	CASSQDEGPGNTIYF
TRBV4-2	-	CASSQEGRTSGDEQYF
TRBV28	-	CASTNEGGPNTEAFF
TRBV29-1	-	CSGGRTLNTEAFF
TRBV7-3	-	CASSLMHQNTEAFF
TRBV7-2	-	CASTRGLGGDGYTF
TRBV19	once	CASSRGGAYNEQFF
TRBV4-1	-	CASSQGVRGGSDTQYF
TRBV11-2	-	CASSLSRTSYNEQFF
TRBV19	-	CASGQGLAGSTDTQYF
TRBV5-1	-	CASSFGGYQETQYF
TRBV3-1/TRBV3-2	-	CASSQDLVGGRQYF
TRBV7-2	-	CASSSNIQGDGYTF
TRBV11-2	-	CASSLVAGYEQYF
TRBV15	-	CATSREEGIYGYTF
TRBV5-1	-	CASSPGGGDEKLFF
TRBV30	-	CAWSVGQGRDTIYF
TRBV28	-	CASREGGTYQETQYF
TRBV5-1	-	CASSLVVGAALNNEQFF
TRBV27	-	CASSLGRLNTEAFF
TRBV7-3	-	CASSLSSNNEQFF
TRBV5-4	few	CASSIDRGDEKLFF
TRBV29-1	-	CSAPGQGSGTEAFF
TRBV29-1	-	CSNGGDTEAFF
TRBV7-2	-	CASSLADANNEQFF
TRBV10-2	once	CASSRDSPIDSEQFF
TRBV5-3	-	CARSGGQGISGANVLTF
TRBV6-5	-	CASRPGAGRGNEQYF
TRBV4-2	few	CASSTRSGGGEQYF
TRBV6-5	-	CASRTDGRGSLVF
TRBV19	-	CASSMPALKAFF
TRBV7-2	-	CASSPEGSSYNEQFF
TRBV7-2	-	CASSFILPFLGYTF
TRBV10-2	-	CASSDVRSRAYGYTF
TRBV6-2/TRBV6-3	-	CASSSTGGRELFF